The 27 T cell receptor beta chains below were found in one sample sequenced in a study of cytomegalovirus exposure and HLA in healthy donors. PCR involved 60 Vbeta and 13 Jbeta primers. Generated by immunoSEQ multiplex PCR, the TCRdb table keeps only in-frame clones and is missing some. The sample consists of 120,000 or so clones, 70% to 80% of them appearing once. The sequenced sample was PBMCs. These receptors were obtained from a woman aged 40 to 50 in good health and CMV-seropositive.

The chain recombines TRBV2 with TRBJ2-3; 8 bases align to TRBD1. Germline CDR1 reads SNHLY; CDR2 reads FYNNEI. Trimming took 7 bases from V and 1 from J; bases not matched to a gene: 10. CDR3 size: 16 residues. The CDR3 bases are TGTGCCAGCACACTTGCGCCGGGACAGGGCACAGATACGCAGTATTTT. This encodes CASTLAPGQGTDTQYF. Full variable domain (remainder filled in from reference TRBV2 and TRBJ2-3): EPEVTQTPSHQVTQMGQEVILRCVPISNHLYFYWYRQILGQKVEFLVSFYNNEISEKSEIFDDQFSVERPDGSNFTLKIRSTKLEDSAMYFCASTLAPGQGTDTQYFGPGTRLTVL.

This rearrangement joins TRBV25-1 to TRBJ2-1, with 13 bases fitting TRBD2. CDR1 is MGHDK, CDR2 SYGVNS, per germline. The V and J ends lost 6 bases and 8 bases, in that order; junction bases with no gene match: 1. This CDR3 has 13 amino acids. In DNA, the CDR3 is TGTGCCAGCAGAGGGACTAGCGGGGATGAGCAGTTCTTC. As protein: CASRGTSGDEQFF.

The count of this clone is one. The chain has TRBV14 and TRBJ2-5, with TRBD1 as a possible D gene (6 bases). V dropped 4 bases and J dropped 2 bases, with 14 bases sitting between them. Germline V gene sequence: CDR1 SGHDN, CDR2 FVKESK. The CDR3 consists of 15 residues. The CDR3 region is CASSLLRTVQETQYF. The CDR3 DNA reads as TGTGCCAGCAGCCTTCTAAGGACAGTTCAAGAGACCCAGTACTTC. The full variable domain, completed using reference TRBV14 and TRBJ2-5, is EAGVTQFPSHSVIEKGQTVTLRCDPISGHDNLYWYRRVMGKEIKFLLHFVKESKQDESGMPNNRFLAERTGGTYSTLKVQPAELEDSGVYFCASSLLRTVQETQYFGPGTRLLVL.

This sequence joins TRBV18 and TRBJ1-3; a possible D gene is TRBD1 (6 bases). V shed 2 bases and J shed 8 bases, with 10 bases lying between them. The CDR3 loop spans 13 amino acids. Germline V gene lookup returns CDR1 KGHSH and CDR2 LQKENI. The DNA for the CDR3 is TGTGCCAGCTCACCAAACAGGGAAGACACCATATATTTT. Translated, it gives CASSPNREDTIYF. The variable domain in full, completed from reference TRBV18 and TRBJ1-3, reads NAGVMQNPRHLVRRRGQEARLRCSPMKGHSHVYWYRQLPEEGLKFMVYLQKENIIDESGMPKERFSAEFPKEGPSILRIQQVVRGDSAAYFCASSPNREDTIYFGEGSWLTVV.

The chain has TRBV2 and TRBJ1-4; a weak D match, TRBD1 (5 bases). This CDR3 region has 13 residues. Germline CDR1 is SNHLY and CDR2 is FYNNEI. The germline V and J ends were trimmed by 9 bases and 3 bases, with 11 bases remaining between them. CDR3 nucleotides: TGTGCCAGACAGGACGCCGCTAATGAAAAACTGTTTTTT. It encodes CARQDAANEKLFF.

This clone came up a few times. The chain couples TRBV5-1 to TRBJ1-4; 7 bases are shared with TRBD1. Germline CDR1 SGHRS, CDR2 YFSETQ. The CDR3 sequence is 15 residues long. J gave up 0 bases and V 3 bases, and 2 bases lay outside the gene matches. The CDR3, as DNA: TGCGCCAGCAGCTCCGGGACAGCAACTAATGAAAAACTGTTTTTT. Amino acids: CASSSGTATNEKLFF.

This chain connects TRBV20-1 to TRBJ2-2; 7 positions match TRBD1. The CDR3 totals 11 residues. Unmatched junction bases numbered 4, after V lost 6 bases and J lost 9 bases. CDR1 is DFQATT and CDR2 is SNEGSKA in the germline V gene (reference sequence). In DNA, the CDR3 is TGCAGTGCAACGGACAGGAGGGAGCTGTTTTTT. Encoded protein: CSATDRRELFF.

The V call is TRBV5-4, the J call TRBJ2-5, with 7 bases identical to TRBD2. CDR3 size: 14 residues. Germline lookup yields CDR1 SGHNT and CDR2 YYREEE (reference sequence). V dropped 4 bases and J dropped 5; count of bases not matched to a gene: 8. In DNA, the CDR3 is TGTGCCAGCAGCCGGAGGGAGGGGAAGGAGACCCAGTACTTC. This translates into CASSRREGKETQYF.

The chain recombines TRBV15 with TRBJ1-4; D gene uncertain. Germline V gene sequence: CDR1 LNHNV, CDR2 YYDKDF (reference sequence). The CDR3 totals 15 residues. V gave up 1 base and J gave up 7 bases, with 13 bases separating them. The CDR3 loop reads CATSRAQQKVEKLFF. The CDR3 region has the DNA TGTGCCACCAGCAGAGCGCAACAAAAAGTTGAAAAACTGTTTTTT.

The CDR3 loop is CASSFRSYGYTF. In DNA form, the CDR3 reads TGTGCCAGCAGCTTCCGGTCCTATGGCTACACCTTC. The chain recombines TRBV7-2 with TRBJ1-2; D gene ambiguous. Germline lookup yields CDR1 SGHTA and CDR2 FQGNSA. V dropped 3 bases and J dropped 4 bases, with 6 bases sitting between them. This CDR3 region has 12 residues.

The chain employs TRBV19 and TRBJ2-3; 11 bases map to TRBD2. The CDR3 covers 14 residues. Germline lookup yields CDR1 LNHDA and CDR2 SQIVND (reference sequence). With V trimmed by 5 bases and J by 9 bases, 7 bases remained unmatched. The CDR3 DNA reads TGTGCCAGTAGTCTTAGCGGGAGGGACTCCACGCAGTATTTT. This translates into CASSLSGRDSTQYF.

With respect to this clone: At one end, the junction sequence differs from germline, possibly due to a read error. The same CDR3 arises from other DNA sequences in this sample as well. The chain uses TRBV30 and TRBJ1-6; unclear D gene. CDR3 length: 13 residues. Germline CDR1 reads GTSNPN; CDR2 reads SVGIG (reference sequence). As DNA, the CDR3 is TGTGCCTGGACGGGAACTTATAATTCCCCCCTCCACTTT. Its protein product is CAWTGTYNSPLHF.

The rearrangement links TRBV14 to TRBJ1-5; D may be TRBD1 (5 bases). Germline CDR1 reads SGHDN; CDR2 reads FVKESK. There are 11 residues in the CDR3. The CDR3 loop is CGRDGNQPQHF. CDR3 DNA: TGTGGGCGGGACGGTAATCAGCCCCAGCATTTT.

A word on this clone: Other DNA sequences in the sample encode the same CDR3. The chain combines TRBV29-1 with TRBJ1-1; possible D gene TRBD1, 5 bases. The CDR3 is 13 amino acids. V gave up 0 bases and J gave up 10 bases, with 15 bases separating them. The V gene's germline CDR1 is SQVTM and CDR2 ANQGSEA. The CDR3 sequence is CSVEDQGALRAFF. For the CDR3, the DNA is TGCAGCGTTGAAGATCAAGGGGCACTTAGAGCTTTCTTT. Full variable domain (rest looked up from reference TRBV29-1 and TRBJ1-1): SAVISQKPSRDICQRGTSLTIQCQVDSQVTMMFWYRQQPGQSLTLIATANQGSEATYESGFVIDKFPISRPNLTFSTLTVSNMSPEDSSIYLCSVEDQGALRAFFGQGTRLTVV.

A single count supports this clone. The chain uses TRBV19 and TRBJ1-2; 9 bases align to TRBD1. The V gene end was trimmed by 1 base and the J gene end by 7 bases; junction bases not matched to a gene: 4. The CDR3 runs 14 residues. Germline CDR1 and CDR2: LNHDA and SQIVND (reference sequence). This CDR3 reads CASSIVGTGPGYTF. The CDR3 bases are TGTGCCAGTAGTATAGTGGGGACAGGGCCTGGCTACACCTTC.

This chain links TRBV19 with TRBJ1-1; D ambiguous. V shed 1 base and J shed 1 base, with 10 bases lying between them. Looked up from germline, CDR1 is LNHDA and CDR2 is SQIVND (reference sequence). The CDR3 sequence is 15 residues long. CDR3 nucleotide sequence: TGTGCCAGTAGTATAGGCCCCCGACAGAACACTGAAGCTTTCTTT. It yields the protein CASSIGPRQNTEAFF.

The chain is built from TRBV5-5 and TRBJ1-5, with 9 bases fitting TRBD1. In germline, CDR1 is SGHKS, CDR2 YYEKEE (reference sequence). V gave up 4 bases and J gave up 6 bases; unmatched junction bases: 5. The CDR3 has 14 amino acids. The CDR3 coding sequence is TGTGCCAGCAGCGCCGGACAGGGGATTCAGCCCCAGCATTTT. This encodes CASSAGQGIQPQHF.

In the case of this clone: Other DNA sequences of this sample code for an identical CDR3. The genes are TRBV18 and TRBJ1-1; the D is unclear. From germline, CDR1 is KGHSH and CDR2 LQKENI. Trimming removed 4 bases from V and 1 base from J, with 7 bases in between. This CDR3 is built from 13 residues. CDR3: CASSQGENTEAFF. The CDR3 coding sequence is TGTGCCAGCTCACAGGGAGAGAACACTGAAGCTTTCTTT.

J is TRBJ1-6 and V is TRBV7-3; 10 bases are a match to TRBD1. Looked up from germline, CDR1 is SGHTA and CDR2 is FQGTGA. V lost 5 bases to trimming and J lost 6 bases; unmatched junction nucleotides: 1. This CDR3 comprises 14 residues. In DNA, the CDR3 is TGTGCCAGCAGCCGACAGGGGGCTAATTCACCCCTCCACTTT. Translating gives CASSRQGANSPLHF.

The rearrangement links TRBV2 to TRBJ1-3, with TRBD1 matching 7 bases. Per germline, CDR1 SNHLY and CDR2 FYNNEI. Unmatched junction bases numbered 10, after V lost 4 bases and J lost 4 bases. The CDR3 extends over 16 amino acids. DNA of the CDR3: TGTGCCAGCAGTGCCCAAACAGGGGTGTCCGGAAACACCATATATTTT. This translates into CASSAQTGVSGNTIYF.

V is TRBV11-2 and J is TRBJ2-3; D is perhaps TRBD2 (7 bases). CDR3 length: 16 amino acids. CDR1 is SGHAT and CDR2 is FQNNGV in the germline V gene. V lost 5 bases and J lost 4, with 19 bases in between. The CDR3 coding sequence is TGTGCCAGCAGCCCTCTGCGGGGGCCCCCGGCAGATACGCAGTATTTT. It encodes CASSPLRGPPADTQYF.

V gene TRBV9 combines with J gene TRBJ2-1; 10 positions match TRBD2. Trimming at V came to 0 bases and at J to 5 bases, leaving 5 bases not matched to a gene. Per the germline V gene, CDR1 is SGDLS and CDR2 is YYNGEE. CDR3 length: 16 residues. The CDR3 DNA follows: TGTGCCAGCAGCGTAGAACTAGCGGGAACAAACAATGAGCAGTTCTTC. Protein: CASSVELAGTNNEQFF.

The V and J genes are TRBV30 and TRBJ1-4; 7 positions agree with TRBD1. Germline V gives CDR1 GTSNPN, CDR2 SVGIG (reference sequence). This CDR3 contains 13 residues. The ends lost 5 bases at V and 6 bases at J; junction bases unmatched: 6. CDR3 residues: CAWSTGLYEKLFF. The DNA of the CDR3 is TGTGCCTGGTCGACAGGGCTTTATGAAAAACTGTTTTTT. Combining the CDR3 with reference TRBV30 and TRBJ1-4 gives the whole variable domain SQTIHQWPATLVQPVGSPLSLECTVEGTSNPNLYWYRQAAGRGLQLLFYSVGIGQISSEVPQNLSASRPQDRQFILSSKKLLLSDSGFYLCAWSTGLYEKLFFGSGTQLSVL.

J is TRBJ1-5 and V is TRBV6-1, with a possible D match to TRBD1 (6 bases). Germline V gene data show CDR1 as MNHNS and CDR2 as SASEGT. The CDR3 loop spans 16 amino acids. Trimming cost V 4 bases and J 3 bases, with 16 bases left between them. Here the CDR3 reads CASSAVQGTFNQPQHF. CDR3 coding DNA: TGTGCCAGCAGTGCAGTACAGGGAACCTTCAATCAGCCCCAGCATTTT.

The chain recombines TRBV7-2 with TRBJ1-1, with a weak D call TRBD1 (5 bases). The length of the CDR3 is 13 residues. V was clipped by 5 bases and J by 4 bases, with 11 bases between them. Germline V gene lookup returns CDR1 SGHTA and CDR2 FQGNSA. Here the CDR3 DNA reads TGTGCCAGCAGCCCATCAAGGGGCACTGAAGCTTTCTTT. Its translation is CASSPSRGTEAFF.

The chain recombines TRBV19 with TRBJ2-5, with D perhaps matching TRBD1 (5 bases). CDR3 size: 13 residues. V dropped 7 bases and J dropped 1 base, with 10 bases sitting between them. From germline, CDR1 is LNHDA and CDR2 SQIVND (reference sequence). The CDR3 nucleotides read TGTGCCAGTAACACAGGTTCCCAAGAGACCCAGTACTTC. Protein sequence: CASNTGSQETQYF.

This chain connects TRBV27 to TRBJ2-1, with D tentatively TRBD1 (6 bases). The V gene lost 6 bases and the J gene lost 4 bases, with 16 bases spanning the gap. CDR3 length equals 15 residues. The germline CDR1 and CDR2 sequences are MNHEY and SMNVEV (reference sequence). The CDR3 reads CASRVGDTLYNEQFF. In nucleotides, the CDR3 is TGTGCCAGCAGGGTGGGGGACACTCTATACAATGAGCAGTTCTTC.